This T cell receptor beta chain was captured by sequencing in a study of T cell responses to AZD1222 COVID-19 vaccine. Findings and caveats of the study: The study found Spike-specific TCR breadth and depth rose after two AZD1222 doses. The study found vaccine-associated CD4 TCRs spanning spike, dominant at 160-218 and 743-854. Reports say nearly half of spike-specific TCRs go after unmutated variant regions. Every sample of the repertoires postdated the peak T cell response.

Concerning this clone: Antigen: not known.

Produced via immunoSEQ multiplex PCR; TCRdb's table is partial and in-frame only. The data contain under 150,000 clones, about nine tenths of them seen just once; the ten biggest clones take up 18%. Looked up from germline, CDR1 is SGHTA and CDR2 is FQGNSA. The CDR3 extends over 13 amino acids. V gave up 3 bases and J gave up 4 bases, with 7 bases separating them. The chain carries TRBV7-2 and TRBJ1-5, with D maybe TRBD1 (5 bases). This clonotype originated in an adult in good health. The material was peripheral blood, obtained on day 0 of MenACWY control vaccination. CDR3 DNA: TGTGCCAGCAGCTTTGGGGGGAATCAGCCCCAGCATTTT. This sequence encodes CASSFGGNQPQHF.